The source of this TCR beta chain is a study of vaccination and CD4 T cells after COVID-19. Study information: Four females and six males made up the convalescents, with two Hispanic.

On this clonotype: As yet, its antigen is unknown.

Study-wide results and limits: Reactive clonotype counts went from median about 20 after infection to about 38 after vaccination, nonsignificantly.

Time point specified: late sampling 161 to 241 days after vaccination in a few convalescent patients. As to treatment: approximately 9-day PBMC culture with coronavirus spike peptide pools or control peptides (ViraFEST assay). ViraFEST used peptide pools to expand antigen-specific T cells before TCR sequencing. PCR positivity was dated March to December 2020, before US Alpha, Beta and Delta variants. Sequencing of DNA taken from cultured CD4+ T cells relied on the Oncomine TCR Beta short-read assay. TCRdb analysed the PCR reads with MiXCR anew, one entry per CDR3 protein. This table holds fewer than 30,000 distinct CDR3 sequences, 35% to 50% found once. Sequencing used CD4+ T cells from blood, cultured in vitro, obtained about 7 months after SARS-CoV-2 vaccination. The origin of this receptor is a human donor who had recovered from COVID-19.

In DNA, the CDR3 is TGTGCCAGCAGCTCACCCTCGGGGAGCACAGATACGCAGTATTTT. Its protein is CASSSPSGSTDTQYF. The gene calls are TRBV5-4 and TRBJ2-3, with D possibly being TRBD2 (5 bases). The CDR3 contains 15 residues. The V gene's germline CDR1 is SGHNT and CDR2 YYREEE (reference sequence). V lost 3 bases, J lost 0 bases, and 11 bases lay in between. Using reference TRBV5-4 and TRBJ2-3 for the parts outside the CDR3, the full variable domain is ETGVTQSPTHLIKTRGQQVTLRCSSQSGHNTVSWYQQALGQGPQFIFQYYREEENGRGNFPPRFSGLQFPNYSSELNVNALELDDSALYLCASSSPSGSTDTQYFGPGTRLTVL.